Presented here are 19 T cell receptor beta chains from one specimen sequenced in a study of OX40 agonist ivuxolimab in advanced cancers. Only in-frame clones appear in the TCRdb table, and some are missing; sequencing was by immunoSEQ multiplex PCR. The sample comprises some 76,000 clones, roughly 86% of which are singletons, and roughly 0.79% rests with the top ten. Sequencing was performed on CD4+ or CD8+ T cells sorted from blood, taken in a trial of the OX40 agonist ivuxolimab. The source is an adult with an advanced solid tumor such as melanoma, head and neck, liver or kidney cancer.

The rearrangement uses TRBV27 and TRBJ1-2; 7 bases are a match to TRBD1. V gave up 8 bases and J gave up 0 bases; unmatched junction bases: 3. The CDR3 is 13 residues long. Germline assignment: CDR1 MNHEY and CDR2 SMNVEV (reference sequence). CDR3 nucleotide sequence: TGTGCCAGCGGGACAGCAACTAACTATGGCTACACCTTC. This gives the protein CASGTATNYGYTF.

V usage is TRBV11-3 and J usage is TRBJ2-3, with D possibly being TRBD2 (5 bases). V lost 0 bases and J 6 bases, leaving 7 bases between the germline ends. The CDR3 extends over 13 amino acids. From germline, CDR1 is SGHNT and CDR2 YENEEA. DNA of the CDR3: TGTGCCAGCAGCTTAGAGAGAGGGGATACGCAGTATTTT. The encoded protein is CASSLERGDTQYF.

The chain joins TRBV7-3 to TRBJ2-2; 7 bases fit TRBD1. Germline trimming cut 6 bases from V and 1 base from J; bases unmatched to any gene: 2. Germline V gene sequence: CDR1 SGHTA, CDR2 FQGTGA. CDR3 length: 14 amino acids. The CDR3 DNA reads TGTGCCAGCAGGGACAGGAAGAACACCGGGGAGCTGTTTTTT. Amino acid sequence: CASRDRKNTGELFF.

CDR3 DNA sequence: TGTGCCAGCAGCTTAGATCCAAGCGGGAGGGCGCAGTACTTC. This gives the protein CASSLDPSGRAQYF. The chain combines TRBV11-3 with TRBJ2-7, with 10 bases matching TRBD2. CDR3 length equals 14 residues. Looked up from germline, CDR1 is SGHNT and CDR2 is YENEEA. Germline trimming cut 0 bases from V and 9 bases from J; bases unmatched to any gene: 5.

This clone was counted many times. V and J are TRBV6-5 and TRBJ1-2, with 8 bases that match TRBD1. V lost 7 bases, J lost 7 bases, and 8 bases stayed unmatched. The CDR3 has 13 amino acids. In germline, CDR1 is MNHEY, CDR2 SVGAGI. For the CDR3, the DNA is TGTGCCAGCACCCGGACAGGGACGGGTGGCTACACCTTC. This sequence encodes CASTRTGTGGYTF.

This chain joins TRBV10-2 and TRBJ1-1; D gene ambiguous. Germline V gene data show CDR1 as WSHSY and CDR2 as SAAADI. Trimming left V 6 bases short and J 3 bases short, with 11 bases between. The CDR3 totals 13 residues. This CDR3 reads CASRHSLDTEAFF. The CDR3 coding sequence is TGCGCCAGCAGACATAGCCTGGACACTGAAGCTTTCTTT.

This chain joins TRBV7-2 and TRBJ2-5; D tentatively reads TRBD1 or TRBD2 (6 bases each). Germline V gene sequence: CDR1 SGHTA, CDR2 FQGNSA. This CDR3 is 17 amino acids long. Trimming removed 4 bases at V and 5 bases at J, with 23 bases between. The CDR3 DNA follows: TGTGCCAGCAGCTATGGATTTAGGAGGGGGTCTGTCGAGACCCAGTACTTC. Translated, it gives CASSYGFRRGSVETQYF.

This sequence joins TRBV19 and TRBJ1-1; no clear D. Germline CDR1 reads LNHDA; CDR2 reads SQIVND (reference sequence). Trimming stripped 5 bases from V and 4 bases from J, with 11 bases between. The CDR3 totals 13 residues. CDR3 sequence: CASSSNTLTEAFF. As DNA, the CDR3 is TGTGCCAGTAGTTCAAATACTCTCACTGAAGCTTTCTTT.

A few counts support this clone. This rearrangement joins TRBV5-1 to TRBJ2-6, with D perhaps assigned TRBD1 or TRBD2 (7 bases each). Trimming removed 4 bases at V and 2 bases at J, with 13 bases between. The CDR3 runs 16 residues. CDR1 SGHRS and CDR2 YFSETQ come from the germline V gene. The CDR3 region is CASSAGDSPGANVLTF. In DNA form, the CDR3 reads TGCGCCAGCAGCGCGGGGGACAGCCCTGGGGCCAACGTCCTGACTTTC.

The chain links TRBV7-3 to TRBJ2-3; 11 bases match TRBD1. This CDR3 region has 15 residues. Germline loops: CDR1 SGHTA, CDR2 FQGTGA. V dropped 4 bases and J dropped 6; count of bases not matched to a gene: 6. The CDR3 spells CASSSSGTGGDTQYF. The CDR3 region has the DNA TGTGCCAGCAGCTCCTCCGGGACAGGGGGTGATACGCAGTATTTT.

This chain uses TRBV2 with TRBJ1-2; D call uncertain. This CDR3 contains 14 residues. The germline CDR1 and CDR2 sequences are SNHLY and FYNNEI. Trimming cost V 0 bases and J 7 bases, with 12 bases left between them. CDR3 residues: CASSEASLMGGYTF. CDR3 sequence (DNA): TGTGCCAGCAGTGAAGCCTCATTAATGGGTGGCTACACCTTC.

The chain has TRBV7-9 and TRBJ1-1; D is undetermined. Germline V gene sequence: CDR1 SEHNR, CDR2 FQNEAQ (reference sequence). The length of the CDR3 is 17 residues. Deletions cut 5 bases from V and 3 bases from J, with 22 bases between. Written as DNA, the CDR3 is TGTGCCAGCAGCCTTACGGACGGGAGAATCACGGACACTGAAGCTTTCTTT. Its protein is CASSLTDGRITDTEAFF. Combining the CDR3 with reference TRBV7-9 and TRBJ1-1 gives the whole variable domain DTGVSQNPRHKITKRGQNVTFRCDPISEHNRLYWYRQTLGQGPEFLTYFQNEAQLEKSRLLSDRFSAERPKGSFSTLEIQRTEQGDSAMYLCASSLTDGRITDTEAFFGQGTRLTVV.

The genes are TRBV4-1 and TRBJ2-1; 12 bases fit TRBD2. From germline, CDR1 is MGHRA and CDR2 YSYEKL. The CDR3 spans 16 residues. Trimming took 9 bases from V and 4 from J; bases not matched to a gene: 10. The CDR3 spells CASSVLAGGPYNEQFF. CDR3 in DNA: TGCGCCAGTAGCGTCCTAGCGGGGGGGCCTTACAATGAGCAGTTCTTC.

This clone was recorded once. V gene TRBV7-3 combines with J gene TRBJ2-7, with D maybe TRBD2 (5 bases). CDR1 is SGHTA, CDR2 FQGTGA, per germline. Trimming pared 2 bases from V and 2 bases from J, leaving 7 bases between. The CDR3 has 13 residues. The CDR3 sequence is CASSLDYTYEQYF. The CDR3 DNA reads TGTGCCAGCAGCTTAGACTATACCTACGAGCAGTACTTC.

The V gene is TRBV28, the J gene TRBJ1-4; D perhaps matches TRBD1 (5 bases). Germline V gene data show CDR1 as MDHEN and CDR2 as SYDVKM. This CDR3 region has 15 residues. Trimming took 2 bases from V and 6 from J, leaving 13 bases between them. The CDR3 DNA sequence: TGTGCCAGCAGTTTACTGGGGGGAGATCATGAAAAACTGTTTTTT. Translated, it gives CASSLLGGDHEKLFF.

CDR3 sequence (DNA): TGTGCCAGCAGCTTGACGGGGGGCTCCGGCTACGAGCAGTACTTC. It codes for CASSLTGGSGYEQYF. This chain links TRBV7-2 with TRBJ2-7; TRBD2 might be the D (7 bases). This CDR3 has 15 amino acids. Trimming removed 3 bases at V and 3 bases at J, with 15 bases between. CDR1 is SGHTA, CDR2 FQGNSA, per germline.

The chain combines TRBV2 with TRBJ2-2, with 8 bases that match TRBD2. The germline gives CDR1 SNHLY, CDR2 FYNNEI. The CDR3 runs to 14 residues. Trimming took 8 bases from V and 5 from J; bases not matched to a gene: 7. The CDR3 is CASERGKSTGELFF. The CDR3 nucleotides are TGTGCCAGCGAGCGGGGGAAGTCGACCGGGGAGCTGTTTTTT.

This rearrangement joins TRBV6-5 to TRBJ2-5; perhaps TRBD2 as D (5 bases). V lost 6 bases and J 4 bases, leaving 15 bases between the germline ends. The CDR3 is made up of 14 amino acids. Germline loops: CDR1 MNHEY, CDR2 SVGAGI. The CDR3: CASRRSGLPETQYF. DNA of the CDR3: TGTGCCAGCAGACGATCTGGACTCCCAGAGACCCAGTACTTC.

The chain couples TRBV6-5 to TRBJ2-3, with D hard to call. The V gene lost 10 bases and the J gene lost 3 bases, with 14 bases spanning the gap. This CDR3 spans 13 amino acids. Germline V gene data show CDR1 as MNHEY and CDR2 as SVGAGI. The CDR3, as DNA: TGTGCCACTACCAGGCCCGGGACAGATACGCAGTATTTT. Translating it yields CATTRPGTDTQYF.